The sequence of this T cell receptor beta chain was determined in a study of shared clonotypes between healthy human individuals. Across the study: Donors had three CD4 naive, three CD4 memory, two CD8 naive and one CD8 memory plate apiece.

The method was immunoSEQ multiplex PCR; TCRdb's version includes in-frame clones alone and lacks a portion of them. The table records approximately 1,500,000 clones, approximately 97% of them present only once. Study outcomes and limitations: Naive subsets generally had larger estimated richness than memory subsets. Clonotypes that were shared across a handful of donors made up roughly 5.2% of naive CD4 clonotypes.

As for this clone: Antigen unknown.

Every donor was a Caucasian adult from Nashville, Tennessee. This sequence was found in a man aged 30 to 45 in good health. The material sequenced was naive CD4+ T cells sorted from blood. As to subset: CD45RA+ positively selected.

The CDR3: CASSQSPGLADYNEQFF. In DNA form, the CDR3 reads TGCGCCAGCAGCCAAAGCCCGGGACTAGCGGACTACAATGAGCAGTTCTTC. The chain recombines TRBV4-1 with TRBJ2-1, with 11 bases fitting TRBD2. CDR1 is MGHRA, CDR2 YSYEKL, per germline. The V gene end was trimmed by 2 bases and the J gene end by 3 bases; junction bases not matched to a gene: 6. The CDR3 sequence is 17 residues long.